Following are 27 T cell receptor beta chains from one sample sequenced in a study of human T cells and chemical hapten exposure. The sample's time point: patch test 2, 6 weeks after DPC sensitization. Treatment in this sample: therapeutic diphenylcyclopropenone sensitization with weekly scalp DPC. TCRdb called the RACE reads again in MiXCR, with one record for every CDR3 protein. The data show just over 350,000 distinct CDR3 sequences, roughly 6% seen once. The starting material was whole blood, obtained in connection with sensitization to the hapten diphenylcyclopropenone (DPC). These receptors originate from a woman under 30 with alopecia areata. Some clones in this sample may be carry-over from other donors' samples.

This clonotype was observed many times. The chain recombines TRBV12-3 or TRBV12-4 with TRBJ1-1; D may be TRBD1 (5 bases). Trimming removed 3 bases from V and 13 bases from J, with 12 bases in between. The CDR3 consists of 11 residues. The CDR3 DNA reads TGTGCCAGCAGTTTTGGGGGGGATGGTTTCTTT. Amino acid sequence: CASSFGGDGFF.

This clonotype has at least ten counts. CDR3: CASSLGGWYEQYF. CDR3 sequence (DNA): TGTGCCAGCAGCTTGGGGGGCTGGTACGAGCAGTACTTC. The V gene is TRBV5-5, the J gene TRBJ2-7; tentatively, D is TRBD1 (5 bases). The CDR3 extends over 13 amino acids. Trimming stripped 0 bases from V and 4 bases from J, with 8 bases between. CDR1 and CDR2 from the germline V gene are SGHKS and YYEKEE (reference sequence).

This clonotype was counted only a few times. The rearrangement uses TRBV29-1 and TRBJ2-2, with 7 bases that match TRBD1. After removal of 4 bases from V and 7 bases from J, the junction contained 12 bases not matched to a gene. CDR1 and CDR2 (germline): SQVTM, ANQGSEA. The CDR3 consists of 15 residues. The CDR3 here is CSVGTPRQGNGELFF. The DNA for the CDR3 is TGCAGCGTTGGTACGCCGAGACAGGGAAACGGGGAGCTGTTTTTT.

This clonotype was picked up a small number of times. The V and J genes are TRBV29-1 and TRBJ1-1; the match to TRBD1 covers 10 bases. The germline V gene encodes CDR1 SQVTM and CDR2 ANQGSEA. This CDR3 spans 16 amino acids. Trimming took 1 base from V and 1 from J; bases not matched to a gene: 6. The CDR3 sequence is CSVEVRGQGWNTEAFF. Here the CDR3 DNA reads TGCAGCGTTGAAGTCCGGGGACAGGGGTGGAACACTGAAGCTTTCTTT.

This clonotype came up a few times. This sequence joins TRBV5-1 and TRBJ1-6; D uncertain. Germline CDR1 is SGHRS and CDR2 is YFSETQ. The V and J ends lost 5 bases and 0 bases respectively, with 12 bases between them. This CDR3 is built from 16 residues. In nucleotides, the CDR3 is TGCGCCAGCAGTCTGGACCGTGTCTCCTATAATTCACCCCTCCACTTT. Protein sequence: CASSLDRVSYNSPLHF.

This clonotype has a handful of counts. The genes are TRBV23-1 and TRBJ2-7; the match to TRBD1 covers 7 bases. TRBV23-1 counts as an open reading frame of uncertain function. The CDR3 has 20 residues. Trimming at V came to 0 bases and at J to 2 bases, leaving 19 bases not matched to a gene. CDR3 region: CASSQSSCRGLMTPTYEQYF. Written as DNA, the CDR3 is TGCGCCAGCAGTCAATCGAGTTGCAGGGGGTTAATGACACCGACCTACGAGCAGTACTTC.

This clonotype was seen ten or more times. The V gene is TRBV16, the J gene TRBJ2-1, with 10 bases that match TRBD1. The CDR3 is 15 amino acids. The V segment lost 4 bases and the J segment 8 bases; nucleotides outside the gene matches: 8. Germline V lookup: CDR1 KGHSY, CDR2 FQNENV. CDR3 sequence reads: CASSPRTGGVDEQFF. The CDR3 DNA sequence: TGTGCCAGCAGCCCTCGGACAGGGGGTGTGGATGAGCAGTTCTTC.

The rearrangement joins TRBV20-1 to TRBJ2-7; 8 bases are shared with TRBD1. V gave up 6 bases and J gave up 2 bases; unmatched junction bases: 12. CDR3 length equals 15 residues. Germline CDR1 reads DFQATT; CDR2 reads SNEGSKA (reference sequence). Here the CDR3 reads CSAEDRARATYEQYF. The CDR3, as DNA: TGCAGTGCAGAGGACAGGGCCCGAGCCACCTACGAGCAGTACTTC.

At least ten counts were recorded for this clonotype. This chain connects TRBV11-2 to TRBJ1-6; no definite D call. With 3 bases removed from V and 0 bases from J, the gap between germline ends came to 3 bases. The germline CDR1 and CDR2 sequences are SGHAT and FQNNGV. The length of the CDR3 is 14 residues. CDR3 residues: CASSLSSYNSPLHF. DNA of the CDR3: TGTGCCAGCAGCTTGAGCTCCTATAATTCACCCCTCCACTTT.

This clonotype came up many times. The chain couples TRBV29-1 to TRBJ2-7, with D perhaps TRBD1 or TRBD2 (5 bases each). V lost 1 base, J lost 3 bases, and 10 bases lay in between. There are 13 residues in the CDR3. Germline CDR1 SQVTM, CDR2 ANQGSEA. The DNA of the CDR3 is TGCAGCGTTGAAGGGGACGGACTCTACGAGCAGTACTTC. It yields the protein CSVEGDGLYEQYF.

This clonotype was found a few times. The chain uses TRBV7-2 and TRBJ1-2; 10 nucleotides match TRBD1. Germline assignment: CDR1 SGHTA and CDR2 FQGNSA. This CDR3 region has 17 residues. The J segment lost 7 bases and the V segment lost 4 bases, leaving 15 bases of the junction unmatched. Here the CDR3 DNA reads TGTGCCAGCAGCTCCCCCCGGGGGACAGGGGAAGGGGCTGGCTACACCTTC. The encoded protein is CASSSPRGTGEGAGYTF.

This clonotype came up a few times. The chain's CDR3 is CATEYADTQYF. The CDR3 DNA sequence: TGTGCCACAGAATACGCGGATACGCAGTATTTT. The rearrangement uses TRBV24-1 and TRBJ2-3; D is unclear. Trimming removed 10 bases from V and 6 bases from J, with 10 bases in between. The CDR3 is made up of 11 amino acids. The V gene's germline CDR1 is KGHDR and CDR2 SFDVKD.

The rearrangement links TRBV6-5 to TRBJ2-3; D gene unclear. V was trimmed by 2 bases and J by 2 bases, leaving 20 bases between them. Germline V CDR1 and CDR2: MNHEY, SVGAGI. The length of the CDR3 is 18 residues. The CDR3 protein is CASSYGSQIKRLTDTQYF. CDR3 in DNA: TGTGCCAGCAGTTACGGGTCACAGATCAAACGACTCACAGATACGCAGTATTTT.

This clonotype was recorded a few times. The chain uses TRBV5-6 and TRBJ2-7; D is unclear. Germline V lookup: CDR1 SGHDT, CDR2 YYEEEE. The CDR3 has 13 amino acids. The germline V and J ends were trimmed by 1 base and 0 bases, with 5 bases remaining between them. The CDR3 DNA reads TGTGCCAGCAGCTTGTACAGCTCCTACGAGCAGTACTTC. It yields the protein CASSLYSSYEQYF.

The table lists this clonotype with many counts. The J gene is TRBJ2-7, the V gene TRBV10-3; TRBD2 is a possible D gene (6 bases). This CDR3 has 12 amino acids. CDR1 is ENHRY and CDR2 is SYGVKD in the germline V gene. Trimming removed 5 bases from V and 2 bases from J, with 7 bases in between. CDR3 nucleotides: TGTGCCATCAGTCGGGAGACCTACGAGCAGTACTTC. It yields the protein CAISRETYEQYF.

The chain links TRBV4-2 to TRBJ1-1; D gene ambiguous. The CDR3 length is 15 residues. In germline, CDR1 is LGHNA, CDR2 YNFKEQ. V lost 5 bases and J 4 bases, leaving 17 bases between the germline ends. The CDR3 sequence: CASSVLRWGSTEAFF. The CDR3 DNA reads TGTGCCAGCAGCGTATTAAGATGGGGTAGCACTGAAGCTTTCTTT.

In this sample, this clonotype turned up many times. This chain links TRBV5-1 with TRBJ2-7; a weak D match, TRBD1 (5 bases). CDR3 length: 15 amino acids. Germline CDR1 reads SGHRS; CDR2 reads YFSETQ. Trimming cost V 3 bases and J 6 bases, with 19 bases left between them. The CDR3 reads CASSSRIGAALEQYF. CDR3 DNA: TGCGCCAGCAGCTCGAGGATAGGGGCGGCCCTCGAGCAGTACTTC.

This clonotype showed up just a few times. The V gene is TRBV19, the J gene TRBJ2-1; no definite D call. The CDR3 runs to 11 residues. The V gene lost 11 bases and the J gene lost 5 bases, with 10 bases spanning the gap. Germline V gives CDR1 LNHDA, CDR2 SQIVND (reference sequence). The CDR3 coding sequence is TGTGCCGTGAGAACCAACAATGAGCAGTTCTTC. This encodes CAVRTNNEQFF. The variable domain in full, with the rest retrieved from reference TRBV19 and TRBJ2-1, is DGGITQSPKYLFRKEGQNVTLSCEQNLNHDAMYWYRQDPGQGLRLIYYSQIVNDFQKGDIAEGYSVSREKKESFPLTVTSAQKNPTAFYLCAVRTNNEQFFGPGTRLTVL.

This clonotype appeared a few times. The chain carries TRBV7-9 and TRBJ1-2, with 10 bases identical to TRBD1. The CDR3 consists of 16 residues. J was trimmed by 3 bases and V by 1 base; bases with no gene match: 5. The germline gives CDR1 SEHNR, CDR2 FQNEAQ (reference sequence). CDR3 region: CASSLGDRGLDYGYTF. The CDR3, as DNA: TGTGCCAGCAGCTTAGGCGACAGGGGGCTTGACTATGGCTACACCTTC.

This clonotype came up many times. This CDR3 reads CASSYSSQGGFEQYF. CDR3 coding DNA: TGTGCCAGCAGTTACTCGAGTCAGGGAGGGTTCGAGCAGTACTTC. This rearrangement joins TRBV6-5 to TRBJ2-7, with 7 bases lining up with TRBD2. J gave up 6 bases and V 0 bases, and 8 bases lay outside the gene matches. Looked up from germline, CDR1 is MNHEY and CDR2 is SVGAGI. CDR3 length equals 15 residues.

This clonotype was seen only a few times. The V and J genes are TRBV27 and TRBJ2-2; either TRBD1 or TRBD2 may fit D (5 bases each). The CDR3 sequence is 15 residues long. Trimming stripped 3 bases from V and 5 bases from J, with 13 bases between. Germline V CDR1 and CDR2: MNHEY, SMNVEV (reference sequence). The CDR3 DNA follows: TGTGCCAGCAGTTTCTCCGGGGCCTCTACCGGGGAGCTGTTTTTT. Residues: CASSFSGASTGELFF.

In this sample, this clonotype turned up many times. The chain employs TRBV12-3 or TRBV12-4 and TRBJ1-5, with D uncertain. V was cut by 7 bases and J by 6 bases, with 13 bases left in between. The CDR3 is 13 amino acids. The CDR3: CASTVDWSQPQHF. CDR3 sequence (DNA): TGTGCCAGCACCGTGGATTGGAGTCAGCCCCAGCATTTT.

This clonotype was detected a few times. The V gene is TRBV6-2 or TRBV6-3, the J gene TRBJ2-5; D ambiguous. The CDR3 is 16 amino acids. The germline CDR1 and CDR2 sequences are MNHEY and SVGEGT. The V end was cut by 5 bases, the J end by 2 bases, with 18 bases between. The CDR3 reads CASSPIRDNSQETQYF. For the CDR3, the DNA is TGTGCCAGCAGTCCGATCAGAGATAATTCTCAAGAGACCCAGTACTTC.

This clonotype was seen at least ten times. The chain joins TRBV5-1 to TRBJ1-2; D is ambiguous. V lost 4 bases and J 4 bases, leaving 17 bases between the germline ends. The CDR3 contains 15 residues. CDR1 and CDR2 (germline): SGHRS, YFSETQ. The CDR3 nucleotides read TGCGCCAGCAGCCCTCGTATGGATAGCGCCTATGGCTACACCTTC. Translation gives CASSPRMDSAYGYTF.

The sample holds many counts of this clonotype. The rearrangement uses TRBV25-1 and TRBJ1-1; D call uncertain. Germline V CDR1 and CDR2: MGHDK, SYGVNS. This CDR3 is built from 15 residues. Trimming stripped 1 base from V and 1 base from J, with 10 bases between. The CDR3 reads CASSESSYGNTEAFF. CDR3 coding DNA: TGTGCCAGCAGTGAATCTTCATACGGGAACACTGAAGCTTTCTTT.

This clonotype was counted a few times. The V and J genes are TRBV7-2 and TRBJ2-5; D ambiguous. The germline V gene has CDR1 SGHTA and CDR2 FQGNSA. Trimming removed 5 bases from V and 1 base from J, with 14 bases in between. This CDR3 has 15 amino acids. The CDR3 DNA is TGTGCCAGCAGCCTGGGCCACGCGGCCCAAGAGACCCAGTACTTC. Translated: CASSLGHAAQETQYF.

This clonotype was seen only a few times. The V and J genes are TRBV11-2 and TRBJ2-6; no clear D gene. Trimming took off 1 base at V and 1 base at J, with 8 bases between the two ends. The V gene's germline CDR1 is SGHAT and CDR2 FQNNGV. This CDR3 contains 16 residues. The CDR3 DNA reads as TGTGCCAGCAGCTTAGGTTTCGGTTCTGGGGCCAACGTCCTGACTTTC. Amino acids: CASSLGFGSGANVLTF.